The clone carrying this T cell receptor beta chain showed up just a few times. Its antigen is as yet unknown. The record originates from a study of T cell responses to AZD1222 COVID-19 vaccine. TCRdb's table, derived via immunoSEQ multiplex PCR, lists solely in-frame clones and lacks some. The table lists about 87,000 clones, 70% to 90% of them singletons. Overall study results and limits: Clonal diversity was possibly underestimated, and the donors were mostly white British, with more females.

This CDR3 is 18 amino acids long. V gave up 0 bases and J gave up 4 bases, with 21 bases separating them. Germline V CDR1 and CDR2: LGHDT, YNNKEL (reference sequence). The receptor's source is an adult in good health. Source: peripheral blood, taken on day 0 of AZD1222 vaccination. The chain employs TRBV3-1 (or the pseudogene TRBV3-2) and TRBJ1-2; maybe TRBD1 (6 bases). Here the CDR3 reads CASSQDTRQGPFSYGYTF. CDR3 coding DNA: TGTGCCAGCAGCCAAGATACTAGGCAGGGGCCTTTTTCCTATGGCTACACCTTC.